This T cell receptor (beta chain) is drawn from a study of T cells expressing NK-cell markers. The CDR3 loop spans 12 amino acids. Germline loops: CDR1 KGHDR, CDR2 SFDVKD. From its re-call of the 5' RACE reads, TCRdb lists each CDR3 protein once, without DNA. Here the sample table reports about 460,000 distinct CDR3 sequences. General observations from the study: HCMV specificity of expanded NKG2C+ T cell clones remained unclear.

About this clonotype itself: Its specificity is unknown.

Sequences were obtained from blood T cells: a sorted CD56 or NKG2C T cell subset, CD4+ or CD8+ T cells, or bulk PBMC T cells (not recorded which). The sequence derives from a woman aged 45-60 years in good health. V and J are TRBV24-1 and TRBJ2-2. The chain's CDR3 is CATSDRNGELFF.